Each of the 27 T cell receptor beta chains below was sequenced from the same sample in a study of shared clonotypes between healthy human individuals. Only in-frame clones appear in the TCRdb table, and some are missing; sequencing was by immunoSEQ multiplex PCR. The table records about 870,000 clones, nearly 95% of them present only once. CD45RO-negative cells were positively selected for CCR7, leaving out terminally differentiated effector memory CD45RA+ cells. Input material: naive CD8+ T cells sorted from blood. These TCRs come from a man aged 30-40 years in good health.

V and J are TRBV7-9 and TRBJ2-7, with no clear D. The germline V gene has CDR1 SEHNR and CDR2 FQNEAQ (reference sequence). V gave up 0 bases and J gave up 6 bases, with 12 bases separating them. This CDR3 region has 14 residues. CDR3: CASSLAFELPEQYF. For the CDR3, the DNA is TGTGCCAGCAGCTTAGCCTTTGAGTTACCCGAGCAGTACTTC.

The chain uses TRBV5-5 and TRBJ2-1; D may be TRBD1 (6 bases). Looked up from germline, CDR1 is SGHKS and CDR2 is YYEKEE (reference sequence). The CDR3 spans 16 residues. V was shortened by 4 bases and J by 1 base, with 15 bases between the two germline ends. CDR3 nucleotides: TGTGCCAGCAGCGATACAGGGAGAAATTCCTACAATGAGCAGTTCTTC. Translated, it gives CASSDTGRNSYNEQFF.

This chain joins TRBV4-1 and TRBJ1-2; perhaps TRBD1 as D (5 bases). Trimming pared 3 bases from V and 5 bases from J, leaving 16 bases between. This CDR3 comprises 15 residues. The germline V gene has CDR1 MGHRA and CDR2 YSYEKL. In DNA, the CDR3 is TGCGCCAGCAGCCACGCCCCGGGACTGGATTATGGCTACACCTTC. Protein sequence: CASSHAPGLDYGYTF.

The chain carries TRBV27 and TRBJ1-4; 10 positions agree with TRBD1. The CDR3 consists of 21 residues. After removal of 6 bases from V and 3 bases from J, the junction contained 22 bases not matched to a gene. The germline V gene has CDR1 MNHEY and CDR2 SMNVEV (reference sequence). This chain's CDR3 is CASSLRGLRDRGHRSNEKLFF. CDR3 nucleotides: TGTGCCAGCAGCCTTAGGGGTCTACGGGACAGGGGACATCGTTCTAATGAAAAACTGTTTTTT.

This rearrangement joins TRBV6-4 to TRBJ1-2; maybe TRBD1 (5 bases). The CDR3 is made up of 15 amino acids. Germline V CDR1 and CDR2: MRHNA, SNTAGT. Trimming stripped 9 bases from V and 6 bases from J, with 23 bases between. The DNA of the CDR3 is TGTGCCAGGATGAAGCTCAGGGAGGTAGGGGATGGCTACACCTTC. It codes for CARMKLREVGDGYTF.

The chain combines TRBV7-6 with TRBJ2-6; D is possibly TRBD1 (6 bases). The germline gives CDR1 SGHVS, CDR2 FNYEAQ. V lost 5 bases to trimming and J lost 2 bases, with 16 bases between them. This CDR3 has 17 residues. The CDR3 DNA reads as TGTGCCAGCAGCGAGTACCTAGGGGGAGCTGGGGCCAACGTCCTGACTTTC. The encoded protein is CASSEYLGGAGANVLTF.

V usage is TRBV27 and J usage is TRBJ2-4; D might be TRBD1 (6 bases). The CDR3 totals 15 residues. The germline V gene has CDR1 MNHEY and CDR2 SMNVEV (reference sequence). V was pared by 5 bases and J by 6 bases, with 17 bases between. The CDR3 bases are TGTGCCAGCAGTCCGTATAGTGGACAGCTAAACATTCAGTACTTC. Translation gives CASSPYSGQLNIQYF.

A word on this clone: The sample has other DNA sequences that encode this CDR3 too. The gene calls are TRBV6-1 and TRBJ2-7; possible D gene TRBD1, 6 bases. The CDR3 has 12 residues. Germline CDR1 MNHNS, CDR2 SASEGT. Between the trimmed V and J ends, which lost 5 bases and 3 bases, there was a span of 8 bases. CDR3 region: CASSPTGYEQYF. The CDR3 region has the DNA TGTGCCAGCAGTCCGACAGGCTACGAGCAGTACTTC.

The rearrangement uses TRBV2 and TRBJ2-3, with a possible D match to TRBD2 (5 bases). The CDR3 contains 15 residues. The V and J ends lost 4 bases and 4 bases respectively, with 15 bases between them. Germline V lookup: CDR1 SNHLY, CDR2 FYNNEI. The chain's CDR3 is CASSVELESADTQYF. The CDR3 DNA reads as TGTGCCAGCAGTGTGGAACTAGAAAGCGCAGATACGCAGTATTTT.

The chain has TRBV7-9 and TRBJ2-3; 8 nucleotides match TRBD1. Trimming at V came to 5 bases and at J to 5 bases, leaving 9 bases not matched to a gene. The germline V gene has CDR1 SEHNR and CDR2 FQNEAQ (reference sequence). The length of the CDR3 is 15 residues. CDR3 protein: CASSTRDRQGDTQYF. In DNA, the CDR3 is TGTGCCAGCAGCACCCGGGACAGGCAGGGAGATACGCAGTATTTT.

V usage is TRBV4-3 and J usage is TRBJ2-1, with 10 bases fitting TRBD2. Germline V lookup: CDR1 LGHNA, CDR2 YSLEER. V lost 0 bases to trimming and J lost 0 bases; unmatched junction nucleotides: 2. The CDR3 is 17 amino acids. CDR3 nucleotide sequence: TGCGCCAGCAGCCAAGATGCTAGCGGGAGCTCCTACAATGAGCAGTTCTTC. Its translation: CASSQDASGSSYNEQFF.

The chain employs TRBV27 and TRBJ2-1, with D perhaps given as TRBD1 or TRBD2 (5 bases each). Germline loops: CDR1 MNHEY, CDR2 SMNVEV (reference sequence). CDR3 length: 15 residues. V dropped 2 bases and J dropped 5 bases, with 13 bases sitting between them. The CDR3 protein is CASSLQLGENNEQFF. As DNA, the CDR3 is TGTGCCAGCAGTTTACAATTGGGGGAAAACAATGAGCAGTTCTTC.

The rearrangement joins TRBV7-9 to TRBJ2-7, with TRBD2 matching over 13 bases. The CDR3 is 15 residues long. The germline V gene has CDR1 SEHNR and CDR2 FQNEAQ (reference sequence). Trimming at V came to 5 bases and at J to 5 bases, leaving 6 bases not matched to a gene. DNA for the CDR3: TGTGCCAGCAGCCGAACTAGCGGGAGGGTTAACGAGCAGTACTTC. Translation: CASSRTSGRVNEQYF. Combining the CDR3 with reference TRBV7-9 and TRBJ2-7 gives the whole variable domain DTGVSQNPRHKITKRGQNVTFRCDPISEHNRLYWYRQTLGQGPEFLTYFQNEAQLEKSRLLSDRFSAERPKGSFSTLEIQRTEQGDSAMYLCASSRTSGRVNEQYFGPGTRLTVT.

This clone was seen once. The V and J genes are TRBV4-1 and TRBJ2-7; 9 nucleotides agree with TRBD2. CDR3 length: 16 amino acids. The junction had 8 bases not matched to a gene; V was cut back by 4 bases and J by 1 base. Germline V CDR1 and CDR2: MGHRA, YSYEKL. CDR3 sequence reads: CASSRETSGTSYEQYF. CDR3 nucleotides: TGCGCCAGCAGCCGAGAGACTAGCGGAACATCCTACGAGCAGTACTTC.

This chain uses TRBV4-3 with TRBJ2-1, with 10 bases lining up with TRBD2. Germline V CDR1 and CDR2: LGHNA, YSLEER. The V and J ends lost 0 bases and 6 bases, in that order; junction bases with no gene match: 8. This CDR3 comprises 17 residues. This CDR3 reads CASSQESPAGGLNEQFF. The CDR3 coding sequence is TGCGCCAGCAGCCAAGAAAGCCCAGCGGGAGGGCTCAATGAGCAGTTCTTC.

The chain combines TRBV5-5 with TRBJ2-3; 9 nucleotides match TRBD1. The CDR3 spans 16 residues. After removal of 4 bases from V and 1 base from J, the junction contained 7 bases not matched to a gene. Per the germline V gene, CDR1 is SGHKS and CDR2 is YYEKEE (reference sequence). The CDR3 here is CASSPWDRVRTDTQYF. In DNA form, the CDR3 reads TGTGCCAGCAGCCCCTGGGACAGGGTCCGCACAGATACGCAGTATTTT.

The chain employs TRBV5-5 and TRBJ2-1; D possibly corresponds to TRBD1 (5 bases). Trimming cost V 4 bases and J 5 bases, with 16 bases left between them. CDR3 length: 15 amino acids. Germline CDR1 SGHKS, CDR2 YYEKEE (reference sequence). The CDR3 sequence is CASSQRWAGNNEQFF. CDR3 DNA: TGTGCCAGCAGCCAGAGGTGGGCAGGGAACAATGAGCAGTTCTTC.

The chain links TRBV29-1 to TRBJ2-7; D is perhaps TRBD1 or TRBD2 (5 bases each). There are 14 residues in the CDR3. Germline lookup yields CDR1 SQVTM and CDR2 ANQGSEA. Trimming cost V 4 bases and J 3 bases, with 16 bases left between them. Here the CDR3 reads CSVAGLQDGYEQYF. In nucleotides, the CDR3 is TGCAGCGTTGCGGGGCTGCAAGACGGCTACGAGCAGTACTTC.

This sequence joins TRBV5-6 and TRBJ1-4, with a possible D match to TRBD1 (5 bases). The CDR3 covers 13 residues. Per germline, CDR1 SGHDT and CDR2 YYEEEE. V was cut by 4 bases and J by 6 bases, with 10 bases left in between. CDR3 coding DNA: TGTGCCAGCAGCGGGGGAATGGATGAAAAACTGTTTTTT. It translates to CASSGGMDEKLFF.

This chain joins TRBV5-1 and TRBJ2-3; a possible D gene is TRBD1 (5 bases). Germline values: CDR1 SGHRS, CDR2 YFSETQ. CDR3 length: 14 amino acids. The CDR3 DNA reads TGCGCTCATCTCCGGGTGGGGCAGAACGATACGCAGTATTTT. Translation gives CAHLRVGQNDTQYF. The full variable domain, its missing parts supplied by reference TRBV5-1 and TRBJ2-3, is KAGVTQTPRYLIKTRGQQVTLSCSPISGHRSVSWYQQTPGQGLQFLFEYFSETQRNKGNFPGRFSGRQFSNSRSEMNVSTLELGDSALYLCAHLRVGQNDTQYFGPGTRLTVL.

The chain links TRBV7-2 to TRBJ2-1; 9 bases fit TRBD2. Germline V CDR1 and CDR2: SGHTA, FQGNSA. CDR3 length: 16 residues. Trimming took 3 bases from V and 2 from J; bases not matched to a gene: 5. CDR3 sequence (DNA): TGTGCCAGCAGCTTCCTTAGCGGGAGAGCCTACAATGAGCAGTTCTTC. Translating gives CASSFLSGRAYNEQFF.

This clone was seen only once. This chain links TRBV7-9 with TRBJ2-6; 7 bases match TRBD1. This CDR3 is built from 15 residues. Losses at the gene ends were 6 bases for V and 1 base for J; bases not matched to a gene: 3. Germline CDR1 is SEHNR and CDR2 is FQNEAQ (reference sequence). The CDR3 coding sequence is TGTGCCAGCAGACCGACAGGGTCTGGGGCCAACGTCCTGACTTTC. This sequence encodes CASRPTGSGANVLTF.

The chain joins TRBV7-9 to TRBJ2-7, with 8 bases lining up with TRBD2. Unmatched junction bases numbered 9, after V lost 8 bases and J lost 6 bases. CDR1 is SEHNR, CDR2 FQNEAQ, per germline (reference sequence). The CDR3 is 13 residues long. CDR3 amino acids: CASVSGSMGEQYF. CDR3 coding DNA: TGTGCCAGCGTCAGCGGGAGTATGGGCGAGCAGTACTTC.

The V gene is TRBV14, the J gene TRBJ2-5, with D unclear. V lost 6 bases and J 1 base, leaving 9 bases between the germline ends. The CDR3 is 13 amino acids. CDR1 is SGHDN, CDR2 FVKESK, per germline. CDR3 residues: CASSLWAQETQYF. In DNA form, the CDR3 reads TGTGCCAGCAGTCTCTGGGCCCAAGAGACCCAGTACTTC.

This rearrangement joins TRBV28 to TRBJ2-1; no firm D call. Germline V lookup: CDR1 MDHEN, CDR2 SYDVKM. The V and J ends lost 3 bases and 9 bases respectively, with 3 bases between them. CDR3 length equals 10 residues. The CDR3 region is CASSFVEQFF. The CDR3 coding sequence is TGTGCCAGCAGTTTCGTTGAGCAGTTCTTC. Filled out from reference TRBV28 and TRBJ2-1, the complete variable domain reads DVKVTQSSRYLVKRTGEKVFLECVQDMDHENMFWYRQDPGLGLRLIYFSYDVKMKEKGDIPEGYSVSREKKERFSLILESASTNQTSMYLCASSFVEQFFGPGTRLTVL.

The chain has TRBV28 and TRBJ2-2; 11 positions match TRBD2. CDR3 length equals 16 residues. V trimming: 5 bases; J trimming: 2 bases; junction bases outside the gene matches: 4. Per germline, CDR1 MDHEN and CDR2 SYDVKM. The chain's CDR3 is CASSPGTSGNTGELFF. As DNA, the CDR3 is TGTGCCAGCAGTCCCGGGACTAGCGGTAACACCGGGGAGCTGTTTTTT.

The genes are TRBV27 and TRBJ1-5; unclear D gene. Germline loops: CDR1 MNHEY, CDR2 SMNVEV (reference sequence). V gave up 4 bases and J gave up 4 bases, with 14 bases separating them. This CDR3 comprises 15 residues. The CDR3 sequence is CASSWFAAANQPQHF. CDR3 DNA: TGTGCCAGCAGTTGGTTCGCGGCGGCGAATCAGCCCCAGCATTTT.